Presented here are 2 T cell receptor beta chains from one specimen sequenced in a study of cytomegalovirus exposure and HLA in healthy donors. The PCR had 60 Vbeta and 13 Jbeta primers. The assay was immunoSEQ multiplex PCR, and TCRdb's table has in-frame clones only and misses some. The sample includes around 170,000 clones, approximately 80% seen only once; the top ten take around 1.5%. Specimen: PBMCs. The source of these receptors is a man aged 18-30 years in good health and CMV-seronegative.

The chain employs TRBV10-1 and TRBJ1-1, with a weak D call TRBD1 (6 bases). The V end lost 3 bases, the J end lost 2 bases, and 10 bases lay between the germline ends. CDR1 WNHNN and CDR2 SYGVQD come from the germline V gene (reference sequence). The CDR3 consists of 14 residues. The CDR3 region is CASSEKQGNTEAFF. As DNA, the CDR3 is TGCGCCAGCAGTGAAAAACAGGGCAACACTGAAGCTTTCTTT.

CDR3 nucleotide sequence: TGCAGCGTGGGTGCCGACGGCAGGGGCAGAGAAAAACTGTTTTTT. It is translated as CSVGADGRGREKLFF. The chain joins TRBV29-1 to TRBJ1-4, with D tentatively TRBD1 (6 bases). The CDR3 sequence is 15 residues long. The V end was cut by 6 bases, the J end by 8 bases, with 22 bases between. CDR1 is SQVTM and CDR2 is ANQGSEA in the germline V gene.